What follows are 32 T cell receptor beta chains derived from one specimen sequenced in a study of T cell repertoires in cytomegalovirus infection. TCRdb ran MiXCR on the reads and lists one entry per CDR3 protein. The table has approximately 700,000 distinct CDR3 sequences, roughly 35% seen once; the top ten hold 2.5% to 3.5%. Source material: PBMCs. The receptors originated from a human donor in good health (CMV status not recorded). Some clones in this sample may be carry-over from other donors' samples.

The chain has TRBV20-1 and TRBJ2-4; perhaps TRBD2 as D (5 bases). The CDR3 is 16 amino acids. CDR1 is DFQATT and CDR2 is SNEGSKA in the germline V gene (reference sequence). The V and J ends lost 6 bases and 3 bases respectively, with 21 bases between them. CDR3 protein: CSAPTRESEVKNIQYF. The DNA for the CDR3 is TGCAGTGCGCCTACCCGGGAATCGGAGGTCAAAAACATTCAGTACTTC.

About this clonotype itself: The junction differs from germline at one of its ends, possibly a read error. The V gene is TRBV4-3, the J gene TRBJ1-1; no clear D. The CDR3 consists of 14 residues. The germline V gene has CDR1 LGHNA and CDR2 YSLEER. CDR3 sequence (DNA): TGCGCCAGCAGCCAACTCAATATGAACACTGGAGCTTTCTTT. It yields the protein CASSQLNMNTGAFF.

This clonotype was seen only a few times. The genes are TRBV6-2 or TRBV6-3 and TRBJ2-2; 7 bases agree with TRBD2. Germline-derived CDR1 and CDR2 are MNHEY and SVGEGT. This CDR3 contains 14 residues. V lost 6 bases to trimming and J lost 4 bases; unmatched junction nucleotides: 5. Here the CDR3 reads CASRNGGFTGELFF. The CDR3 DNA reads TGTGCCAGCAGAAACGGGGGGTTCACCGGGGAGCTGTTTTTT.

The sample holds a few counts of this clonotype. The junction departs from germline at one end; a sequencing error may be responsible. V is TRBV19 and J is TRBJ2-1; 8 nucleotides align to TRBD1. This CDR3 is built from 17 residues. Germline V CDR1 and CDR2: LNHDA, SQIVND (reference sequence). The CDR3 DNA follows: TGTGCCTGTAGTTGGTTTTGGGGGACAGGCCCATACAATGAGCAGTTCTTC. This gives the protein CACSWFWGTGPYNEQFF.

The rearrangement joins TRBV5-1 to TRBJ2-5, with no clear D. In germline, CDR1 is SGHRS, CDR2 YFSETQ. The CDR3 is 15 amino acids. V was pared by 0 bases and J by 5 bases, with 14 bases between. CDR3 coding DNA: TGCGCCAGCAGCTTGGTTTGGGGAACGTCCGAGACCCAGTACTTC. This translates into CASSLVWGTSETQYF.

The CDR3 nucleotides are TGTGCCAGCAGCTTAGGGGATGATAGATCCTCTGATCAGCCCCAGCATTTT. Protein product: CASSLGDDRSSDQPQHF. The V and J genes are TRBV7-9 and TRBJ1-5; D call uncertain. This CDR3 spans 17 amino acids. CDR1 is SEHNR and CDR2 is FQNEAQ in the germline V gene (reference sequence). V lost 1 base and J 5 bases, leaving 18 bases between the germline ends.

The CDR3 sequence: CASSSTVGGTEAFF. The CDR3 DNA is TGTGCCAGCAGTTCCACGGTCGGGGGCACTGAAGCTTTCTTT. The chain uses TRBV28 and TRBJ1-1; D perhaps matches TRBD1 (5 bases). V was cut by 4 bases and J by 4 bases, with 13 bases left in between. The CDR3 has 14 residues. Germline assignment: CDR1 MDHEN and CDR2 SYDVKM.

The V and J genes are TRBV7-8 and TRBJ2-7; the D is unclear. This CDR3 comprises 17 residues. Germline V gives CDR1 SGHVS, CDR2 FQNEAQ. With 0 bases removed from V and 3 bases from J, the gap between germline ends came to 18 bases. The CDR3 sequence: CASSLALTASGVYEQYF. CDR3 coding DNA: TGTGCCAGCAGCTTAGCGCTTACAGCATCTGGGGTCTACGAGCAGTACTTC.

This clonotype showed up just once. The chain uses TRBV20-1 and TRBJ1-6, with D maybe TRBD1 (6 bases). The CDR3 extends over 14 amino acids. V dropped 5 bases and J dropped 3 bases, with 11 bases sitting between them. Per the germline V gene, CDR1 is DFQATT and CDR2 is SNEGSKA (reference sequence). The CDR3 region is CSADGQNYNSPLHF. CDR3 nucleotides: TGCAGTGCTGACGGACAGAACTATAATTCACCCCTCCACTTT.

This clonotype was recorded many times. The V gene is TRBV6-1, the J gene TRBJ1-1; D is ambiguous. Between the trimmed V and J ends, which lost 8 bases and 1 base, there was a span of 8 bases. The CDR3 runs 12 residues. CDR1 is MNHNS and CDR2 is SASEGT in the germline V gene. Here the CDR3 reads CASSGSNTEAFF. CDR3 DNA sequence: TGTGCCAGCTCGGGATCGAACACTGAAGCTTTCTTT.

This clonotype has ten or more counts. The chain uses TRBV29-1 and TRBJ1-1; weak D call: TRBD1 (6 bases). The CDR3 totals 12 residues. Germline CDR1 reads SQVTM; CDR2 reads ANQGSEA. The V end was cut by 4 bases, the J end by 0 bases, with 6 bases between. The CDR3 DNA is TGCAGCGTTGGACAGGTGAACACTGAAGCTTTCTTT. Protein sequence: CSVGQVNTEAFF.

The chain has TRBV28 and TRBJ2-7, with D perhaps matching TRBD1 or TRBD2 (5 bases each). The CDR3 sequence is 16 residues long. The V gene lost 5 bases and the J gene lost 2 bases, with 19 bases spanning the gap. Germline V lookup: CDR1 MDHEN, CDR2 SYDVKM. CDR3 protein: CASSLPRDDGPYEQYF. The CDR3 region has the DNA TGTGCCAGCAGTCTTCCCCGGGACGACGGCCCCTACGAGCAGTACTTC.

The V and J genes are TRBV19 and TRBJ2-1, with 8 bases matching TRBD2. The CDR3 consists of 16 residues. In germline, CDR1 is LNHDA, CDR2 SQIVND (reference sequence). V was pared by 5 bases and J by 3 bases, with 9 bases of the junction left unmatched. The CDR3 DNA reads TGTGCCAGTAGTGGGAGGACTAGCCACCTCTACAATGAGCAGTTCTTC. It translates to CASSGRTSHLYNEQFF.

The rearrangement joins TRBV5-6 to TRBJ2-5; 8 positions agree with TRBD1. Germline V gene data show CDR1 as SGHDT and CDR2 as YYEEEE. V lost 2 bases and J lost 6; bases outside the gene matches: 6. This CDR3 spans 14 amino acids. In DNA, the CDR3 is TGTGCCAGCAGCTTTGGACAGGGTTTAAAGACCCAGTACTTC. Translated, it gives CASSFGQGLKTQYF.

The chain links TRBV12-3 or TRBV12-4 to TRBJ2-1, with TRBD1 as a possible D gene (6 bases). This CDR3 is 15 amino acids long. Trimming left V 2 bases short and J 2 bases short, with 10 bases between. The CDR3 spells CASSLSQGPYNEQFF. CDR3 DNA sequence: TGTGCCAGCAGTTTATCCCAGGGGCCCTACAATGAGCAGTTCTTC.

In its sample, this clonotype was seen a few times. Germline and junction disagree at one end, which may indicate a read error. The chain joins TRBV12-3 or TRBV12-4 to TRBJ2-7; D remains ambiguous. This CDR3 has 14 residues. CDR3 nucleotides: TGTGCCAGCAGTTTGAACGAAGGATCGTACGGGCAGTACTTC. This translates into CASSLNEGSYGQYF.

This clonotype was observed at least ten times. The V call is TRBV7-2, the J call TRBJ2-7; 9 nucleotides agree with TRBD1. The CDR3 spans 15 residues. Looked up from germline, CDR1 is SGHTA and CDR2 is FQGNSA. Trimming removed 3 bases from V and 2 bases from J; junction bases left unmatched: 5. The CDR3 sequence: CASSFWTGVTYEQYF. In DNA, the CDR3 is TGTGCCAGCAGCTTCTGGACAGGGGTTACCTACGAGCAGTACTTC.

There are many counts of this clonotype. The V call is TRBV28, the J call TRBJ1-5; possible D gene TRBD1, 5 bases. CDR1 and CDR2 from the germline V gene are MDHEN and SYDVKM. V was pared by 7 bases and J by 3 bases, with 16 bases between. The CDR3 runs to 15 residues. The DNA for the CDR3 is TGTGCCAGCACCCTTCTAGGGGTTAACAATCAGCCCCAGCATTTT. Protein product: CASTLLGVNNQPQHF.

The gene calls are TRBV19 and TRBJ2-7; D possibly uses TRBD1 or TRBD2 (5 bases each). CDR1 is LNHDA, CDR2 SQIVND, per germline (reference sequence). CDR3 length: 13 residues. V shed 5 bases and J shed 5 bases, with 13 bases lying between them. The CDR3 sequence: CASSSTVGDEQYF. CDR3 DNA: TGTGCCAGTAGTTCTACGGTGGGGGACGAGCAGTACTTC.

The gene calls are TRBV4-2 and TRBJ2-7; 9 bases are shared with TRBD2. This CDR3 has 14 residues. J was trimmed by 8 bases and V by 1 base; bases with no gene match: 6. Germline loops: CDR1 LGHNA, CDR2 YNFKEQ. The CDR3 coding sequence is TGTGCCAGCAGCCAAGGGGCTCTAGCGGGGAAGCAGTACTTC. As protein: CASSQGALAGKQYF.

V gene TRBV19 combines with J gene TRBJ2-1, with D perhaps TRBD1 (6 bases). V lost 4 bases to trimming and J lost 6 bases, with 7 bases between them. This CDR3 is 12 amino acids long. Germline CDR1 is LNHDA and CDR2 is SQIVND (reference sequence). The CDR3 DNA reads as TGTGCCAGTAGTACGACAGGCAATGAGCAGTTCTTC. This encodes CASSTTGNEQFF.

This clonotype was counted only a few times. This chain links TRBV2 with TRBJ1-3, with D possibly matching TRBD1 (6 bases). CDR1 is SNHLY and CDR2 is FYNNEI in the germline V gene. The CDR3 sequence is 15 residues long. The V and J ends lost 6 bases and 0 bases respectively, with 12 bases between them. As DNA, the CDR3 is TGTGCCAGCAGGCCCACAGGGTCCTCTGGAAACACCATATATTTT. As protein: CASRPTGSSGNTIYF. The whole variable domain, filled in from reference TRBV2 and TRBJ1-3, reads EPEVTQTPSHQVTQMGQEVILRCVPISNHLYFYWYRQILGQKVEFLVSFYNNEISEKSEIFDDQFSVERPDGSNFTLKIRSTKLEDSAMYFCASRPTGSSGNTIYFGEGSWLTVV.

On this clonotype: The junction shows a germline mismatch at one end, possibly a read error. The CDR3: CSSSQELAGAEEKFF. DNA of the CDR3: TGTTCCAGCAGCCAAGAACTAGCGGGAGCTGAAGAGAAGTTCTTC. The rearrangement uses TRBV4-2 and TRBJ2-1; 11 bases map to TRBD2. CDR3 size: 15 residues. In germline, CDR1 is LGHNA, CDR2 YNFKEQ.

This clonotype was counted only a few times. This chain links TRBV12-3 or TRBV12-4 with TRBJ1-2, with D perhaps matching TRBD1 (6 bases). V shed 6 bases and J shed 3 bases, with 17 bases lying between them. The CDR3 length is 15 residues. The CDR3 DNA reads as TGTGCCAGCAGCCGAAGAACTGGGGGCTACTATGGCTACACCTTC. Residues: CASSRRTGGYYGYTF.

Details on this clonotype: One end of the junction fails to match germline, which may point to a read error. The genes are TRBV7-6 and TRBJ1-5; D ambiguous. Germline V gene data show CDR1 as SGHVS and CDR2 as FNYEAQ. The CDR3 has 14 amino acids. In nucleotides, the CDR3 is TGTTCCAGCAGCTTAGAGGGAGGTAATCATCCCCAGCATTTT. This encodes CSSSLEGGNHPQHF.

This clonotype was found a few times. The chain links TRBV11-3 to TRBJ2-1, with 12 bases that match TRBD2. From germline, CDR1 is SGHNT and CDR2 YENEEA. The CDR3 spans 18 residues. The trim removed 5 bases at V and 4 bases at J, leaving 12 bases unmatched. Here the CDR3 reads CASSIDETSGSVYNEQFF. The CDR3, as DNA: TGTGCCAGCAGCATCGACGAGACTAGCGGGAGTGTGTACAATGAGCAGTTCTTC.

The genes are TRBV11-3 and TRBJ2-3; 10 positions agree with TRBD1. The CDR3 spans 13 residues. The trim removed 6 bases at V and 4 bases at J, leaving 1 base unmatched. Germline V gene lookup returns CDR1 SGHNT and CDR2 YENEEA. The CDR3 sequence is CASRDRGSDTQYF. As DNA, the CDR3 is TGTGCCAGCAGGGACAGGGGGTCAGATACGCAGTATTTT.

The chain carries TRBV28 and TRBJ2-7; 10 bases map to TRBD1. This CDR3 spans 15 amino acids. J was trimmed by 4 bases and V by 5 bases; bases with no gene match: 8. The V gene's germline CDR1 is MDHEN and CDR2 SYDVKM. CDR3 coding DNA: TGTGCCAGCAGTGAAGTGAAGGGACAGGGGTACGAGCAGTACTTC. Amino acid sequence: CASSEVKGQGYEQYF.

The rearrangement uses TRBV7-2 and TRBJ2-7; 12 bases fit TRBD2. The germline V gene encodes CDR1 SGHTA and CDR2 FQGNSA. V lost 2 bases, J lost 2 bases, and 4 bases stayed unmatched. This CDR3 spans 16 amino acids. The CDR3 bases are TGTGCCAGCAGCTTAACCGGACTAGCGGGAACCTACGAGCAGTACTTC. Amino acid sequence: CASSLTGLAGTYEQYF. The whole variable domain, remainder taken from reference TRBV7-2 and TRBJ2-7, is GAGVSQSPSNKVTEKGKDVELRCDPISGHTALYWYRQSLGQGLEFLIYFQGNSAPDKSGLPSDRFSAERTGGSVSTLTIQRTQQEDSAVYLCASSLTGLAGTYEQYFGPGTRLTVT.

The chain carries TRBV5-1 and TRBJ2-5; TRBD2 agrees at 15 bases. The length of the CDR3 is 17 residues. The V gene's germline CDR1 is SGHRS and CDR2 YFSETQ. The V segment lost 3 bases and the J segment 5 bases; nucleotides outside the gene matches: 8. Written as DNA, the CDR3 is TGCGCCAGCAGCTCCGGGACTAGCGGGAGGATGAGGGAGACCCAGTACTTC. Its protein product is CASSSGTSGRMRETQYF.

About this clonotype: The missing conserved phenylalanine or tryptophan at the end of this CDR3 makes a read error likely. CDR3 residues: CATSLGGEQYL. The CDR3 DNA sequence: TGTGCCACCTCACTCGGGGGCGAGCAGTACTTA. The chain is built from TRBV24-1 and TRBJ2-7, with D perhaps matching TRBD2 (6 bases). Trimming took 9 bases from V and 6 from J, leaving 11 bases between them. The germline V gene has CDR1 KGHDR and CDR2 SFDVKD. The CDR3 has 11 residues.

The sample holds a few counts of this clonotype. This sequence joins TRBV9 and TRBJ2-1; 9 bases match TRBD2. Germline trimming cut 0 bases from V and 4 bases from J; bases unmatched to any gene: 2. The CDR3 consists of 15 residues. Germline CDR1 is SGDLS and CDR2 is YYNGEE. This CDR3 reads CASSVGTSAYNEQFF. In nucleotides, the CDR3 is TGTGCCAGCAGCGTAGGGACTAGCGCATACAATGAGCAGTTCTTC. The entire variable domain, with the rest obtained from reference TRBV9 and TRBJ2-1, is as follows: DSGVTQTPKHLITATGQRVTLRCSPRSGDLSVYWYQQSLDQGLQFLIQYYNGEERAKGNILERFSAQQFPDLHSELNLSSLELGDSALYFCASSVGTSAYNEQFFGPGTRLTVL.